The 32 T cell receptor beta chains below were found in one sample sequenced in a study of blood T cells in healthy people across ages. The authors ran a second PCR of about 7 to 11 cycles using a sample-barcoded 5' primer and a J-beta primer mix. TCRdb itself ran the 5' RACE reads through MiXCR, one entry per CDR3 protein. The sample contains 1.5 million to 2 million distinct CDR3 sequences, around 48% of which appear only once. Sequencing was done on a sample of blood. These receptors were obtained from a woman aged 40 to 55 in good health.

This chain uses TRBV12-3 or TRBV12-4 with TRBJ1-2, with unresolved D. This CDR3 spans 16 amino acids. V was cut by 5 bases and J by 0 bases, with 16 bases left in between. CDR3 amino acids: CASSPYGDKANYGYTF. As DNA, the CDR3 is TGTGCCAGCAGTCCGTACGGGGATAAGGCTAACTATGGCTACACCTTC.

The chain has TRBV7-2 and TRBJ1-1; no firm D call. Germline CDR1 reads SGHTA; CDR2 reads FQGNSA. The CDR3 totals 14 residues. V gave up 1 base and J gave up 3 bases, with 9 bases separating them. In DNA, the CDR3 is TGTGCCAGCAGCTTAGGCGGGGTATACACTGAAGCTTTCTTT. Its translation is CASSLGGVYTEAFF.

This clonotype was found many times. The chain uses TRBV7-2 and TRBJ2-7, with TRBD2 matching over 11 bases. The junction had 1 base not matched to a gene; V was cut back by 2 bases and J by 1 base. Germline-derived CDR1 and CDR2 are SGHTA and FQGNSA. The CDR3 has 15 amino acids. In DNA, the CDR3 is TGTGCCAGCAGCTTAACTAGCGGGGGATCCTACGAGCAGTACTTC. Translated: CASSLTSGGSYEQYF. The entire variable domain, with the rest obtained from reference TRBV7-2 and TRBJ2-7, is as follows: GAGVSQSPSNKVTEKGKDVELRCDPISGHTALYWYRQSLGQGLEFLIYFQGNSAPDKSGLPSDRFSAERTGGSVSTLTIQRTQQEDSAVYLCASSLTSGGSYEQYFGPGTRLTVT.

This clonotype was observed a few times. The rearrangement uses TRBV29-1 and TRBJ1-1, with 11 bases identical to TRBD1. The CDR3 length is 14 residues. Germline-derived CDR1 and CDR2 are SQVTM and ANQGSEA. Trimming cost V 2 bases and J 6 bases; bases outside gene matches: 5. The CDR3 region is CSVEMDRGRSEAFF. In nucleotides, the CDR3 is TGCAGCGTTGAAATGGACAGGGGGCGATCTGAAGCTTTCTTT. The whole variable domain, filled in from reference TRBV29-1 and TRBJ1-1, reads SAVISQKPSRDICQRGTSLTIQCQVDSQVTMMFWYRQQPGQSLTLIATANQGSEATYESGFVIDKFPISRPNLTFSTLTVSNMSPEDSSIYLCSVEMDRGRSEAFFGQGTRLTVV.

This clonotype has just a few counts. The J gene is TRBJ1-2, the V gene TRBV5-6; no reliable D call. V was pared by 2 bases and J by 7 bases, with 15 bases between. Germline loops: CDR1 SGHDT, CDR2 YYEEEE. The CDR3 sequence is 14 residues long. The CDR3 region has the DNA TGTGCCAGCAGCTTCCCCCGTATCCTCGGTGGCTACACCTTC. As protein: CASSFPRILGGYTF.

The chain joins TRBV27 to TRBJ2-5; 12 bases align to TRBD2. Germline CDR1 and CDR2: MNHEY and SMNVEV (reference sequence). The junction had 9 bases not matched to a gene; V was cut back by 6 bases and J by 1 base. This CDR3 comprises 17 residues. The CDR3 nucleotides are TGTGCCAGCAGCGCTGGACGACTAGCGGGGGCCCAAGAGACCCAGTACTTC. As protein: CASSAGRLAGAQETQYF.

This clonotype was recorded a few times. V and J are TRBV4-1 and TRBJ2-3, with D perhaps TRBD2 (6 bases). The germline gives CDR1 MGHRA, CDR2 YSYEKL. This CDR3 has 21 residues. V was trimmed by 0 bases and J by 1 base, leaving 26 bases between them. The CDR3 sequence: CASSQDWGVHSSQGGTDTQYF. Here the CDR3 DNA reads TGCGCCAGCAGCCAAGATTGGGGGGTCCACTCCTCTCAAGGGGGCACAGATACGCAGTATTTT.

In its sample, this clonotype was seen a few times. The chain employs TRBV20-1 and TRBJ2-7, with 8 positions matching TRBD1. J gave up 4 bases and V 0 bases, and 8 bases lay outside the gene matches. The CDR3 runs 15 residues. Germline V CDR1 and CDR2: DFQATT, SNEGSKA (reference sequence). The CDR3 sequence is CSARDPRQGRYEQYF. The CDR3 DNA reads TGCAGTGCTAGAGATCCCCGACAGGGGAGGTACGAGCAGTACTTC.

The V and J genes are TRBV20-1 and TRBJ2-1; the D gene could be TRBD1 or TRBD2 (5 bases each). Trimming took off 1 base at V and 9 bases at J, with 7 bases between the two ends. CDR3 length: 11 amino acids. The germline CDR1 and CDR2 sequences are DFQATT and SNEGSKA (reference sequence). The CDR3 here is CSARGGVEQFF. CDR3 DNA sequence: TGCAGTGCTAGAGGAGGGGTTGAGCAGTTCTTC.

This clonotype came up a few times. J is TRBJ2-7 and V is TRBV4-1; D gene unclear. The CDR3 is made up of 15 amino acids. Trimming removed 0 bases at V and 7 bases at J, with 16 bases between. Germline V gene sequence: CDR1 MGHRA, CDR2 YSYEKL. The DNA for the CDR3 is TGCGCCAGCAGCCAAGATAGGTGGGGTATGGGGGAGCAGTACTTC. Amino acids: CASSQDRWGMGEQYF.

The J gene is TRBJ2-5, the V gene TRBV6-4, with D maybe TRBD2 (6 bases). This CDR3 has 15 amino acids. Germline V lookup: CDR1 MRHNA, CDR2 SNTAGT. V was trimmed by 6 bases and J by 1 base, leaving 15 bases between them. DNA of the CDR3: TGTGCCAGCAGCTCCAACGGGGGTCCCCAAGAGACCCAGTACTTC. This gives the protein CASSSNGGPQETQYF.

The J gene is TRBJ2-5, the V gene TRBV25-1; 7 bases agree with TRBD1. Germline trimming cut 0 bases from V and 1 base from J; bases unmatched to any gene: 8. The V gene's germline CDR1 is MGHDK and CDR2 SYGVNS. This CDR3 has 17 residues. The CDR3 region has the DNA TGTGCCAGCAGTGAATACACAGGGGTGGGGTTCCAAGAGACCCAGTACTTC. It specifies CASSEYTGVGFQETQYF.

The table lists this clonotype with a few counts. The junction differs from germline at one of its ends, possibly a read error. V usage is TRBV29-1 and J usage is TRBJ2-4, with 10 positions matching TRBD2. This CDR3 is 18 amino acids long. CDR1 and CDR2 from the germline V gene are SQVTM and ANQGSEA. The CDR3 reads CSVEGGASGGLAKNIQYF. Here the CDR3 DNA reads TGCAGCGTCGAAGGGGGAGCTAGCGGGGGTTTAGCCAAAAACATTCAGTACTTC.

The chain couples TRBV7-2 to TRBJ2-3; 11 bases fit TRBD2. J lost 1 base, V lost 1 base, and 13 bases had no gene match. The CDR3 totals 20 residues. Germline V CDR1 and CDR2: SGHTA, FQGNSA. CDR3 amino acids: CASSLGIGASGGRGTDTQYF. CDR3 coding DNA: TGTGCCAGCAGCTTAGGAATAGGGGCTAGCGGGGGGAGGGGCACAGATACGCAGTATTTT. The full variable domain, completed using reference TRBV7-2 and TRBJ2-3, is GAGVSQSPSNKVTEKGKDVELRCDPISGHTALYWYRQSLGQGLEFLIYFQGNSAPDKSGLPSDRFSAERTGGSVSTLTIQRTQQEDSAVYLCASSLGIGASGGRGTDTQYFGPGTRLTVL.

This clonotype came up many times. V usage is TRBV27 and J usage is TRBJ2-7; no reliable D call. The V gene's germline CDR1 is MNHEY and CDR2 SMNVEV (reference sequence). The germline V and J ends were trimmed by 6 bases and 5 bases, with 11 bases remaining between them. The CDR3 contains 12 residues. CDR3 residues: CASSFGGDEQYF. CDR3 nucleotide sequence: TGTGCCAGCAGCTTTGGCGGTGACGAGCAGTACTTC.

Written as DNA, the CDR3 is TGTGCCACCAGTGATCCGACAGGGTCCAAAGAGACCCAGTACTTC. This codes for CATSDPTGSKETQYF. V is TRBV24-1 and J is TRBJ2-5, with 7 bases matching TRBD1. Losses at the gene ends were 3 bases for V and 3 bases for J; bases not matched to a gene: 6. CDR3 length equals 15 residues. CDR1 KGHDR and CDR2 SFDVKD come from the germline V gene.

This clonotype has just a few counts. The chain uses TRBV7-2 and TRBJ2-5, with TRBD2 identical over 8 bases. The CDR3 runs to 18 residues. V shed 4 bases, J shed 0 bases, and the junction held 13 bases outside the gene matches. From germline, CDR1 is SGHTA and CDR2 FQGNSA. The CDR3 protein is CASSSGSFASGYQETQYF. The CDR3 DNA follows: TGTGCCAGCAGCTCCGGAAGTTTCGCTAGCGGGTACCAAGAGACCCAGTACTTC. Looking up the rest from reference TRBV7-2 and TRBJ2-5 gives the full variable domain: GAGVSQSPSNKVTEKGKDVELRCDPISGHTALYWYRQSLGQGLEFLIYFQGNSAPDKSGLPSDRFSAERTGGSVSTLTIQRTQQEDSAVYLCASSSGSFASGYQETQYFGPGTRLLVL.

The CDR3 protein is CASSGGFEAFF. The CDR3 DNA reads as TGTGCCAGCAGTGGAGGGTTTGAAGCTTTCTTT. V and J are TRBV9 and TRBJ1-1; D remains unclear. V lost 5 bases and J lost 7, with 9 bases in between. CDR3 size: 11 residues. CDR1 and CDR2 from the germline V gene are SGDLS and YYNGEE.

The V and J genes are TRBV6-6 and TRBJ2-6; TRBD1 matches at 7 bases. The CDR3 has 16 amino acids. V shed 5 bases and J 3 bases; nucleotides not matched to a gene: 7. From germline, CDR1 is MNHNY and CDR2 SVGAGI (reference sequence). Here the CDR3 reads CASSDRESGGANVLTF. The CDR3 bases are TGTGCCAGCAGTGACAGGGAAAGCGGTGGGGCCAACGTCCTGACTTTC.

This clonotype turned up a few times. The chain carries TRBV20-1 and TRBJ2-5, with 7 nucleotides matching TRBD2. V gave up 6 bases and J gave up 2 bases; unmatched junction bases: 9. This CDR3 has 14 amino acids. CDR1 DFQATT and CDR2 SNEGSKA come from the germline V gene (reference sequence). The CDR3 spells CSATDSGAQETQYF. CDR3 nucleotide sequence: TGCAGTGCCACAGACAGCGGGGCACAAGAGACCCAGTACTTC.

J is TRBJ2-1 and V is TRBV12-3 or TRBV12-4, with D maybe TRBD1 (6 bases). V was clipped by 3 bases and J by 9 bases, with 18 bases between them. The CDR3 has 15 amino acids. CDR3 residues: CASSFPGVAMGEQFF. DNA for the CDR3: TGTGCCAGCAGTTTCCCAGGGGTCGCAATGGGTGAGCAGTTCTTC.

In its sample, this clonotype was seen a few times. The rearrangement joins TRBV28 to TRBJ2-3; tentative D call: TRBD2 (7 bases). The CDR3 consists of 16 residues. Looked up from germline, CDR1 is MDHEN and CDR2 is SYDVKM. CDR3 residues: CASQNWGGGHTDTQYF. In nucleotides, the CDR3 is TGTGCTAGTCAAAACTGGGGGGGGGGCCACACAGATACGCAGTATTTT.

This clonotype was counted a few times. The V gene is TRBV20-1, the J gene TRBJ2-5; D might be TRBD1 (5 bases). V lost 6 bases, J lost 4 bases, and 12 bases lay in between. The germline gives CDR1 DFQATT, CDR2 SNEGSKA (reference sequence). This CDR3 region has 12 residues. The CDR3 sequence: CSANDQGETQYF. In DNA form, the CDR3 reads TGCAGTGCGAATGATCAGGGAGAGACCCAGTACTTC.

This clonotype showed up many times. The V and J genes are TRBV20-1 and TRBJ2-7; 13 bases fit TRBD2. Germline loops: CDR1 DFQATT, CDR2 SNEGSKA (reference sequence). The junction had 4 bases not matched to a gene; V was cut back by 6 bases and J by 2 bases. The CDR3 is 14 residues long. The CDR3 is CSAKGLAGTYEQYF. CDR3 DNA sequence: TGCAGTGCAAAGGGACTAGCGGGGACCTACGAGCAGTACTTC.

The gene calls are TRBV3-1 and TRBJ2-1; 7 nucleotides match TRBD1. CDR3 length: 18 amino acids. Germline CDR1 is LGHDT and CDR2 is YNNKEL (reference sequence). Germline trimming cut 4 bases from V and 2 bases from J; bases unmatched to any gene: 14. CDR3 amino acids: CASSPQGVKGVPYNEQFF. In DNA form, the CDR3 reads TGTGCCAGCAGCCCCCAGGGGGTAAAGGGAGTCCCCTACAATGAGCAGTTCTTC.

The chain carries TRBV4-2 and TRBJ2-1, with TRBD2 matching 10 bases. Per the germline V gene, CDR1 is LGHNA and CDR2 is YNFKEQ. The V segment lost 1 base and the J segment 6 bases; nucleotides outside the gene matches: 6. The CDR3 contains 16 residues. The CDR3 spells CASSQGTSGTRNEQFF. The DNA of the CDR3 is TGTGCCAGCAGCCAAGGGACTAGCGGAACTCGCAATGAGCAGTTCTTC.

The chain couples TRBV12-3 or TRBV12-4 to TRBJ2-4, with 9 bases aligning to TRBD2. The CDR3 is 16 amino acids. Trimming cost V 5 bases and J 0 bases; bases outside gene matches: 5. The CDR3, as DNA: TGTGCCAGCAGTGGAACTAGCGGGCTAGCCAAAAACATTCAGTACTTC. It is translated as CASSGTSGLAKNIQYF.

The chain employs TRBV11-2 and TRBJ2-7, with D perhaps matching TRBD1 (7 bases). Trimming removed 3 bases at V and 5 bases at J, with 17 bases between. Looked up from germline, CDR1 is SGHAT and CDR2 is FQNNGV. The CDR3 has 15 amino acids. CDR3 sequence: CASSLIRGAINEQYF. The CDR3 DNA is TGTGCCAGCAGCTTGATCAGGGGGGCGATAAACGAGCAGTACTTC.

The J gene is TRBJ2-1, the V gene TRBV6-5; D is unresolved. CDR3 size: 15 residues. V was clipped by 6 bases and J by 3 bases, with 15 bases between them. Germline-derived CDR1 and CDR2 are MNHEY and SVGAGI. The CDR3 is CASRSIETLYNEQFF. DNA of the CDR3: TGTGCCAGCAGGTCAATAGAGACCCTCTACAATGAGCAGTTCTTC.

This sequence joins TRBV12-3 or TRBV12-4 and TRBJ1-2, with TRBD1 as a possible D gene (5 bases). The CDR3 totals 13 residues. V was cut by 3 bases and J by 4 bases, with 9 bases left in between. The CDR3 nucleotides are TGTGCCAGCAGTTTCGGGACTGTCTATGGCTACACCTTC. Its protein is CASSFGTVYGYTF.

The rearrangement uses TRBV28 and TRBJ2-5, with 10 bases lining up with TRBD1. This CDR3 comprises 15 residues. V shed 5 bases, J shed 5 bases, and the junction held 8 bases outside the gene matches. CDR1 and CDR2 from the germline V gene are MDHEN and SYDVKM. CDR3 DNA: TGTGCCAGCAGTATGATGGGACAGGGGATCGAGACCCAGTACTTC. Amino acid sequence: CASSMMGQGIETQYF.

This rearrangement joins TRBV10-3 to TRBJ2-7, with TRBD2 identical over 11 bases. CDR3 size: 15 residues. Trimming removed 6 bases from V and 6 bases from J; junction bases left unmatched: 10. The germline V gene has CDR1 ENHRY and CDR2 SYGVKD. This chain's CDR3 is CAIRATSGEESEQYF. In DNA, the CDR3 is TGTGCCATCAGGGCGACTAGCGGGGAGGAGAGCGAGCAGTACTTC.